This TCR beta chain originates from a study of blood T cell repertoires in COVID-19. This table comes from immunoSEQ multiplex PCR, and its TCRdb copy is limited to in-frame clones, with some not included. Of about 400,000 clones listed, about 90% were seen once; the top ten hold 1.5% to 2%. The sequence came from a woman aged 30 to 39 who had recovered from COVID-19. Specimen: PBMCs or T cells enriched from blood (not recorded which).

For the CDR3, the DNA is TGTGCCAGCAGCCGTAGGACTAGCGCCTCCTACAATGAGCAGTTCTTC. Translation: CASSRRTSASYNEQFF. The chain employs TRBV11-2 and TRBJ2-1; 9 nucleotides match TRBD2. Germline V gene sequence: CDR1 SGHAT, CDR2 FQNNGV. This CDR3 is built from 16 residues. V trimming: 5 bases; J trimming: 0 bases; junction bases outside the gene matches: 5.